What follows is one T cell receptor beta chain and its context. Donors in the study were healthy people who gave bone marrow. The V gene end was trimmed by 0 bases and the J gene end by 2 bases; junction bases not matched to a gene: 5. The CDR3 runs to 16 residues. Germline CDR1 SGHRS, CDR2 YFSETQ. This sample was included in a study of cytomegalovirus exposure and HLA in healthy donors. The primer mix had 60 Vbeta and 13 Jbeta primers. Assay used: immunoSEQ multiplex PCR; TCRdb lists only in-frame clones, some missing. The sample contains around 120,000 clones, about 86% of which appear only once. This sequence was found in a woman between 25 and 40 years old in good health and CMV-seronegative. This chain connects TRBV5-1 to TRBJ1-3, with 7 bases fitting TRBD1. The sequencing sample was made of PBMCs. For the CDR3, the DNA is TGCGCCAGCAGCTTGGGAGGACAGGCTACTGGAAACACCATATATTTT. The encoded protein is CASSLGGQATGNTIYF.